The 24 T cell receptor beta chains below all came from one sample that was sequenced in a study of cytomegalovirus exposure and HLA in healthy donors. It was with 60 Vbeta and 13 Jbeta primers that the PCR ran. Assay used: immunoSEQ multiplex PCR; TCRdb lists only in-frame clones, some missing. In the table there are fewer than 100,000 clones, around 80% of which are singletons. The sequenced material came from PBMCs. Receptors originate from a male donor in good health and CMV-seropositive.

The V call is TRBV19, the J call TRBJ2-3, with D perhaps matching TRBD1 (6 bases). This CDR3 spans 17 amino acids. Trimming pared 1 base from V and 4 bases from J, leaving 18 bases between. The germline V gene encodes CDR1 LNHDA and CDR2 SQIVND (reference sequence). The CDR3 here is CASSIGGQGRLSDTQYF. CDR3 coding DNA: TGTGCCAGTAGTATAGGGGGGCAGGGAAGGCTCTCAGATACGCAGTATTTT.

This sequence joins TRBV28 and TRBJ2-7; 8 bases map to TRBD1. The CDR3 is made up of 14 amino acids. Germline V gives CDR1 MDHEN, CDR2 SYDVKM. V was clipped by 8 bases and J by 5 bases; unmatched bases: 11. CDR3 region: CASGKGQGSNEQYF. The CDR3 coding sequence is TGTGCCAGCGGAAAAGGACAGGGAAGTAACGAGCAGTACTTC.

This chain connects TRBV5-4 to TRBJ1-4, with 10 bases that match TRBD1. Germline loops: CDR1 SGHNT, CDR2 YYREEE (reference sequence). After removal of 4 bases from V and 7 bases from J, the junction contained 7 bases not matched to a gene. The CDR3 spans 15 residues. The CDR3 bases are TGTGCCAGCAGCGACGACAGGGGGCTTGGTGAAAAACTGTTTTTT. This codes for CASSDDRGLGEKLFF.

The chain links TRBV7-9 to TRBJ1-2; 9 bases are shared with TRBD1. Germline V gene lookup returns CDR1 SEHNR and CDR2 FQNEAQ (reference sequence). Unmatched junction bases numbered 4, after V lost 1 base and J lost 4 bases. The CDR3 covers 15 residues. The CDR3 region has the DNA TGTGCCAGCAGCTTAGGGGGACAGGGAGGCTATGGCTACACCTTC. Translated, it gives CASSLGGQGGYGYTF. The variable domain in full, completed from reference TRBV7-9 and TRBJ1-2, reads DTGVSQNPRHKITKRGQNVTFRCDPISEHNRLYWYRQTLGQGPEFLTYFQNEAQLEKSRLLSDRFSAERPKGSFSTLEIQRTEQGDSAMYLCASSLGGQGGYGYTFGSGTRLTVV.

The V gene is TRBV6-5, the J gene TRBJ1-4; the D is unclear. In germline, CDR1 is MNHEY, CDR2 SVGAGI. This CDR3 is built from 13 residues. Deletions cut 5 bases from V and 10 bases from J, with 14 bases between. The CDR3 sequence: CASSEVAGGKLFF. The CDR3 DNA follows: TGTGCCAGCAGTGAAGTTGCTGGCGGAAAACTGTTTTTT.

The rearrangement joins TRBV10-3 to TRBJ2-2; perhaps TRBD2 as D (5 bases). The CDR3 spans 15 residues. V was trimmed by 11 bases and J by 3 bases, leaving 19 bases between them. Germline-derived CDR1 and CDR2 are ENHRY and SYGVKD. The CDR3 loop reads CASSPRGLDTGELFF. The CDR3 DNA reads TGTGCCTCTTCACCGCGAGGGCTAGACACCGGGGAGCTGTTTTTT.

The sample holds one count of this clone. This chain links TRBV5-1 with TRBJ2-5, with 7 bases identical to TRBD2. The J call may be wrong; the DNA end is better matched by TRBJ2-7. Germline values: CDR1 SGHRS, CDR2 YFSETQ. This CDR3 has 14 residues. The CDR3: CASRPSGDSYEQYF. CDR3 coding DNA: TGCGCCAGCAGGCCCAGCGGGGACTCCTACGAGCAGTACTTC.

The chain employs TRBV7-8 and TRBJ1-1; D perhaps matches TRBD1 (6 bases). The CDR3 is made up of 14 amino acids. Trimming took 5 bases from V and 5 from J, leaving 15 bases between them. The V gene's germline CDR1 is SGHVS and CDR2 FQNEAQ. DNA for the CDR3: TGTGCCAGCAGCCTAGGGGGGCGGAGGACTGAAGCTTTCTTT. Translation: CASSLGGRRTEAFF.

V gene TRBV5-6 combines with J gene TRBJ2-7, with TRBD1 matching 7 bases. Trimming removed 3 bases from V and 2 bases from J; junction bases left unmatched: 5. The CDR3 is 14 residues long. Germline V gives CDR1 SGHDT, CDR2 YYEEEE. This CDR3 is CASSSRQGPYEQYF. CDR3 bases: TGTGCCAGCAGCTCCCGACAGGGCCCCTACGAGCAGTACTTC. Full variable domain (remainder filled in from reference TRBV5-6 and TRBJ2-7): DAGVTQSPTHLIKTRGQQVTLRCSPKSGHDTVSWYQQALGQGPQFIFQYYEEEERQRGNFPDRFSGHQFPNYSSELNVNALLLGDSALYLCASSSRQGPYEQYFGPGTRLTVT.

This clone was picked up a small number of times. The chain combines TRBV7-9 with TRBJ2-7, with 7 positions matching TRBD1. The ends lost 3 bases at V and 3 bases at J; junction bases unmatched: 8. Germline V lookup: CDR1 SEHNR, CDR2 FQNEAQ (reference sequence). The CDR3 is 15 residues long. The CDR3 bases are TGTGCCAGCAGCTTGGCACAGGGGTACTACTACGAGCAGTACTTC. Its protein is CASSLAQGYYYEQYF.

CDR3 DNA sequence: TGTGCCAGCAGCTTGCGGGGAGACAGGGGGCGGAACACTGAAGCTTTCTTT. Protein sequence: CASSLRGDRGRNTEAFF. The rearrangement joins TRBV5-5 to TRBJ1-1, with 10 bases identical to TRBD1. Trimming at V came to 1 base and at J to 1 base, leaving 7 bases not matched to a gene. Germline V lookup: CDR1 SGHKS, CDR2 YYEKEE (reference sequence). This CDR3 contains 17 residues.

This rearrangement joins TRBV9 to TRBJ1-1; no clear D. Germline CDR1 and CDR2: SGDLS and YYNGEE. V was shortened by 2 bases and J by 1 base, with 12 bases between the two germline ends. The CDR3 length is 15 residues. CDR3 amino acids: CASSVDLRANTEAFF. The CDR3 DNA sequence: TGTGCCAGCAGCGTTGATTTGCGGGCGAACACTGAAGCTTTCTTT.

This clone appeared a single time. The chain's CDR3 is CAWSIQGGQPQHF. The CDR3 nucleotides are TGTGCCTGGAGTATACAGGGCGGTCAGCCCCAGCATTTT. V gene TRBV30 combines with J gene TRBJ1-5; tentatively, D is TRBD1 (6 bases). Trimming removed 2 bases at V and 6 bases at J, with 11 bases between. This CDR3 spans 13 amino acids. CDR1 is GTSNPN, CDR2 SVGIG, per germline (reference sequence).

The rearrangement joins TRBV15 to TRBJ2-7; 8 bases are shared with TRBD2. There are 15 residues in the CDR3. Germline CDR1 and CDR2: LNHNV and YYDKDF (reference sequence). Trimming removed 0 bases from V and 3 bases from J; junction bases left unmatched: 4. The CDR3 DNA sequence: TGTGCCACCAGCAGAGAAGCGGGGGTGATCTACGAGCAGTACTTC. Amino acids: CATSREAGVIYEQYF. The full variable domain, rest sourced from reference TRBV15 and TRBJ2-7, is DAMVIQNPRYQVTQFGKPVTLSCSQTLNHNVMYWYQQKSSQAPKLLFHYYDKDFNNEADTPDNFQSRRPNTSFCFLDIRSPGLGDTAMYLCATSREAGVIYEQYFGPGTRLTVT.

The rearrangement uses TRBV4-2 and TRBJ2-3, with TRBD1 matching 10 bases. Germline assignment: CDR1 LGHNA and CDR2 YNFKEQ. The CDR3 consists of 16 residues. V shed 0 bases, J shed 3 bases, and the junction held 3 bases outside the gene matches. The CDR3 DNA follows: TGTGCCAGCAGCCAAGAGGGGGGACAGGGGACAGATACGCAGTATTTT. Translated, it gives CASSQEGGQGTDTQYF.

The V gene is TRBV27, the J gene TRBJ1-3; weak D call: TRBD1 (5 bases). V was shortened by 2 bases and J by 0 bases, with 11 bases between the two germline ends. Germline V lookup: CDR1 MNHEY, CDR2 SMNVEV (reference sequence). The CDR3 runs 16 residues. The CDR3 DNA is TGTGCCAGCAGTTTAACAGGAACCTACTCTGGAAACACCATATATTTT. It specifies CASSLTGTYSGNTIYF.

The V call is TRBV7-9, the J call TRBJ2-1; D is ambiguous. The V end lost 5 bases, the J end lost 8 bases, and 13 bases lay between the germline ends. Germline CDR1 is SEHNR and CDR2 is FQNEAQ (reference sequence). The CDR3 is 13 amino acids. CDR3 sequence: CASSHTMADEQFF. The CDR3 nucleotides are TGTGCCAGCAGCCACACCATGGCAGATGAGCAGTTCTTC.

This clone occurred a few times. The rearrangement uses TRBV28 and TRBJ1-1; D not certain. This CDR3 contains 14 residues. The germline CDR1 and CDR2 sequences are MDHEN and SYDVKM. V gave up 5 bases and J gave up 0 bases, with 10 bases separating them. CDR3 DNA: TGTGCCAGCAGTCCAGGATCGCTGAACACTGAAGCTTTCTTT. Its translation is CASSPGSLNTEAFF.

The V and J genes are TRBV4-2 and TRBJ2-4; D remains unclear. With 0 bases removed from V and 8 bases from J, the gap between germline ends came to 11 bases. The CDR3 is 14 amino acids. Germline lookup yields CDR1 LGHNA and CDR2 YNFKEQ. The CDR3 nucleotides are TGTGCCAGCAGCCAAGATTCTAGGTCGGACATTCAGTACTTC. This encodes CASSQDSRSDIQYF.

This chain uses TRBV4-1 with TRBJ2-1; TRBD2 aligns across 10 bases. CDR3 length equals 17 residues. Germline trimming cut 0 bases from V and 8 bases from J; bases unmatched to any gene: 10. The germline CDR1 and CDR2 sequences are MGHRA and YSYEKL. In DNA form, the CDR3 reads TGCGCCAGCAGCCAAGAGGCTAGCGGGAGCTATTGGTATGAGCAGTTCTTC. Translation: CASSQEASGSYWYEQFF.

CDR3 nucleotide sequence: TGTGCCAGCAGCCGACAGGGAAACTATGGCTACACCTTC. It specifies CASSRQGNYGYTF. The chain joins TRBV5-6 to TRBJ1-2; TRBD1 agrees at 7 bases. Per the germline V gene, CDR1 is SGHDT and CDR2 is YYEEEE. J gave up 2 bases and V 4 bases, and 2 bases lay outside the gene matches. The CDR3 is made up of 13 amino acids.

The chain uses TRBV28 and TRBJ2-7; no firm D call. The V gene's germline CDR1 is MDHEN and CDR2 SYDVKM. The CDR3 extends over 14 amino acids. V was shortened by 0 bases and J by 5 bases, with 11 bases between the two germline ends. The CDR3 is CASSLWQDRDEQYF. The CDR3 DNA reads as TGTGCCAGCAGTTTATGGCAGGATCGCGACGAGCAGTACTTC.

The chain combines TRBV28 with TRBJ2-7, with 8 bases aligning to TRBD2. The CDR3 totals 17 residues. Germline V CDR1 and CDR2: MDHEN, SYDVKM. V lost 6 bases, J lost 1 base, and 14 bases stayed unmatched. The CDR3 coding sequence is TGTGCCAGCAGCCCAGCGGGAGTTCCCGGTCAGTCCTACGAGCAGTACTTC. Its protein product is CASSPAGVPGQSYEQYF.

The V and J genes are TRBV2 and TRBJ1-4; 8 bases are shared with TRBD1. J gave up 5 bases and V 5 bases, and 4 bases lay outside the gene matches. Germline assignment: CDR1 SNHLY and CDR2 FYNNEI. The CDR3 sequence is 14 residues long. The CDR3 reads CASSSDRGNEKLFF. In DNA form, the CDR3 reads TGTGCCAGCAGTTCCGACAGGGGAAATGAAAAACTGTTTTTT.